This record covers a single T cell receptor beta chain. A multiplex PCR was run with 60 Vbeta primers and 13 Jbeta primers. The repertoire was sequenced with immunoSEQ multiplex PCR; TCRdb's copy has only in-frame clones and lacks some. The table records about 210,000 clones, about 80% of them present only once. The data are from a study of cytomegalovirus exposure and HLA in healthy donors. The V end was cut by 6 bases, the J end by 7 bases, with 18 bases between. Germline CDR1 reads MDHEN; CDR2 reads SYDVKM. There are 15 residues in the CDR3. The sample was PBMCs. The clonotype was recovered from a male donor in good health and CMV-seronegative. This chain links TRBV28 with TRBJ2-2; possibly TRBD2 for D (7 bases). In DNA, the CDR3 is TGTGCCAGCAGGAAACTGGGGGGGCCCGGCGGGGAGCTGTTTTTT. Amino acids: CASRKLGGPGGELFF.